The rows below give T cell receptor beta chains drawn from one sample of a study of cytomegalovirus exposure and HLA in healthy donors. Only in-frame clones appear in the TCRdb table, and some are missing; sequencing was by immunoSEQ multiplex PCR. The profile shows around 150,000 clones, about 75% of them singletons. Sequenced material: PBMCs. These receptors were collected from a young man in good health and CMV-seronegative. Both conserved end residues are part of each CDR3. Fields, in order: V gene, J gene, clone size, CDR3 protein. The size entry is marked missing in some rows and otherwise reads once, few, many or a size class.

v_call: TRBV28; j_call: TRBJ1-5; clone_size: -; cdr3_aa: CASSRQGPSNQPQHF
v_call: TRBV19; j_call: TRBJ1-2; clone_size: -; cdr3_aa: CASSRDRANYGYTF
v_call: TRBV7-2; j_call: TRBJ2-1; clone_size: few; cdr3_aa: CASSLGGQGVFGEQFF
v_call: TRBV10-3; j_call: TRBJ2-7; clone_size: few; cdr3_aa: CAISDYSGRALGYEQYF
v_call: TRBV10-3; j_call: TRBJ1-2; clone_size: -; cdr3_aa: CAISFGERGYGYTF
v_call: TRBV5-6; j_call: TRBJ2-2; clone_size: -; cdr3_aa: CASSFRDRSNTGELFF
v_call: TRBV5-4; j_call: TRBJ2-7; clone_size: -; cdr3_aa: CASSRSQGGALHEQYF
v_call: TRBV27; j_call: TRBJ2-2; clone_size: -; cdr3_aa: CASSSPETGLRELFF
v_call: TRBV13; j_call: TRBJ2-7; clone_size: -; cdr3_aa: CASSLALAGDREQYF
v_call: TRBV2; j_call: TRBJ2-7; clone_size: -; cdr3_aa: CASSEASGSLYEQYF
v_call: TRBV5-6; j_call: TRBJ1-6; clone_size: -; cdr3_aa: CASSLGAGNSPLHF
v_call: TRBV10-1; j_call: TRBJ2-4; clone_size: few; cdr3_aa: CASSESLAGSQNIQYF
v_call: TRBV19; j_call: TRBJ2-5; clone_size: -; cdr3_aa: CASSVREEVETQYF
v_call: TRBV19; j_call: TRBJ1-1; clone_size: once; cdr3_aa: CASGDWNTEAFF
v_call: TRBV5-1; j_call: TRBJ1-3; clone_size: few; cdr3_aa: CASSLDWDTASGNTIYF
v_call: TRBV20-1; j_call: TRBJ1-3; clone_size: -; cdr3_aa: CSAEAGNTIYF
v_call: TRBV5-6; j_call: TRBJ2-1; clone_size: -; cdr3_aa: CASGIQTYNEQFF
v_call: TRBV6-5; j_call: TRBJ2-2; clone_size: -; cdr3_aa: CASSFSGGVTGELFF
v_call: TRBV6-1; j_call: TRBJ1-2; clone_size: once; cdr3_aa: CASSEIVGSEQDTGYTF
v_call: TRBV19; j_call: TRBJ2-7; clone_size: -; cdr3_aa: CASRNFGQGAGEQYF
v_call: TRBV10-3; j_call: TRBJ1-5; clone_size: -; cdr3_aa: CAIGITGDSNQPQHF
v_call: TRBV10-3; j_call: TRBJ1-1; clone_size: -; cdr3_aa: CAISDPNPTGRNTEAFF
v_call: TRBV19; j_call: TRBJ2-3; clone_size: few; cdr3_aa: CASSITAARGTDTQYF
v_call: TRBV10-3; j_call: TRBJ1-6; clone_size: -; cdr3_aa: CAISAQTSSYNSPLHF
v_call: TRBV19; j_call: TRBJ2-7; clone_size: -; cdr3_aa: CASSVSLVSYEQYF
v_call: TRBV7-9; j_call: TRBJ2-5; clone_size: once; cdr3_aa: CASSLLAGQETQYF
v_call: TRBV7-3; j_call: TRBJ2-1; clone_size: -; cdr3_aa: CASSLSRGTQFF
v_call: TRBV28; j_call: TRBJ2-7; clone_size: -; cdr3_aa: CASSRPTGGEQYF
v_call: TRBV4-1; j_call: TRBJ2-7; clone_size: few; cdr3_aa: CASSQAAGQGAYEQYF
v_call: TRBV28; j_call: TRBJ2-5; clone_size: -; cdr3_aa: CATLLTGGRETQYF
v_call: TRBV10-3; j_call: TRBJ1-3; clone_size: -; cdr3_aa: CAISDHDSSGNTIYF
v_call: TRBV6-1; j_call: TRBJ2-1; clone_size: -; cdr3_aa: CASRRTSGGYNEQFF
v_call: TRBV28; j_call: TRBJ1-1; clone_size: -; cdr3_aa: CASSTQGATEAFF
v_call: TRBV5-8; j_call: TRBJ2-1; clone_size: -; cdr3_aa: CASSRDSIRGPEQFF
v_call: TRBV28; j_call: TRBJ1-1; clone_size: -; cdr3_aa: CASSLSGGGTEAFF
v_call: TRBV2; j_call: TRBJ1-6; clone_size: -; cdr3_aa: CASSVAGLSSPLHF
v_call: TRBV27; j_call: TRBJ1-5; clone_size: few; cdr3_aa: CASSPSGLGQPQHF
v_call: TRBV11-3; j_call: TRBJ1-6; clone_size: few; cdr3_aa: CASRPGQGRNSPLHF
v_call: TRBV7-2; j_call: TRBJ2-2; clone_size: -; cdr3_aa: CASRRERGTGELFF
v_call: TRBV9; j_call: TRBJ2-7; clone_size: -; cdr3_aa: CASSVGSTSDEQYF
v_call: TRBV7-2; j_call: TRBJ1-2; clone_size: -; cdr3_aa: CASTPGIYGYTF
v_call: TRBV6-1; j_call: TRBJ2-3; clone_size: few; cdr3_aa: CASNPGGTDTQYF
v_call: TRBV11-2; j_call: TRBJ1-1; clone_size: -; cdr3_aa: CASRRGQGGSEAFF
v_call: TRBV6-5; j_call: TRBJ2-1; clone_size: -; cdr3_aa: CASSSDRGHYNEQFF
v_call: TRBV30; j_call: TRBJ1-1; clone_size: -; cdr3_aa: CAWRGDRGDLAFF
v_call: TRBV7-8; j_call: TRBJ2-1; clone_size: -; cdr3_aa: CASSLASAVGYNEQFF
v_call: TRBV7-9; j_call: TRBJ2-7; clone_size: few; cdr3_aa: CASSQGQGPYEQYF
v_call: TRBV4-1; j_call: TRBJ2-3; clone_size: -; cdr3_aa: CASSSGHPISTDTQYF
v_call: TRBV28; j_call: TRBJ1-1; clone_size: -; cdr3_aa: CASSFLGGNTEAFF
v_call: TRBV2; j_call: TRBJ2-2; clone_size: -; cdr3_aa: CASGLVAGGGELFF
v_call: TRBV29-1; j_call: TRBJ1-1; clone_size: -; cdr3_aa: CSGRGTGGANTEAFF
v_call: TRBV2; j_call: TRBJ1-2; clone_size: -; cdr3_aa: CASKRFRGKTF
v_call: TRBV13; j_call: TRBJ1-1; clone_size: -; cdr3_aa: CASSLAPRGHHTEAFF
v_call: TRBV5-1; j_call: TRBJ2-7; clone_size: -; cdr3_aa: CASSPEAGTIYEQYF